The 28 T cell receptor beta chains reported below all come from one sample, sequenced in a study of T cells after yellow fever vaccination. TCRdb called the 5' RACE reads again in MiXCR, with one record for every CDR3 protein. The data show around 16,000 distinct CDR3 sequences, with 4% seen just once and about 0.4% held by the top ten. The source was PBMCs, either bulk or a sorted T-cell subset (CD4+, CD8+, memory, or dextramer-sorted; not recorded which), collected 15 days after the yellow fever booster vaccination. All receptors come from a man younger than 40 who received the YFV17D yellow fever vaccine.

This clonotype was observed a few times. This sequence joins TRBV5-1 and TRBJ2-5; 8 bases are a match to TRBD2. V lost 6 bases and J lost 5; bases outside the gene matches: 15. The CDR3 is 16 residues long. Germline assignment: CDR1 SGHRS and CDR2 YFSETQ. This CDR3 is CASKEAERELEETQYF. Written as DNA, the CDR3 is TGCGCCAGCAAGGAGGCGGAGCGGGAGTTGGAGGAGACCCAGTACTTC. Drawing the rest from reference TRBV5-1 and TRBJ2-5, the complete variable domain is KAGVTQTPRYLIKTRGQQVTLSCSPISGHRSVSWYQQTPGQGLQFLFEYFSETQRNKGNFPGRFSGRQFSNSRSEMNVSTLELGDSALYLCASKEAERELEETQYFGPGTRLLVL.

The table lists this clonotype with many counts. The chain has TRBV6-5 and TRBJ2-2; D is uncertain. This CDR3 contains 14 residues. With 2 bases removed from V and 1 base from J, the gap between germline ends came to 5 bases. CDR1 is MNHEY and CDR2 is SVGAGI in the germline V gene. The CDR3 is CASSYGLNTGELFF. The CDR3 coding sequence is TGTGCCAGCAGTTACGGATTGAACACCGGGGAGCTGTTTTTT.

By sample fraction, this clonotype is medium-sized (0.01 to 0.1%). V is TRBV28 and J is TRBJ2-3, with D hard to call. V lost 2 bases to trimming and J lost 6 bases, with 6 bases between them. This CDR3 is built from 12 residues. CDR1 is MDHEN and CDR2 is SYDVKM in the germline V gene. The chain's CDR3 is CASSLGADTQYF. Here the CDR3 DNA reads TGTGCCAGCAGTTTAGGAGCGGATACGCAGTATTTT.

This clonotype was counted many times. The chain links TRBV5-1 to TRBJ2-3; TRBD2 matches 8 bases. Germline V lookup: CDR1 SGHRS, CDR2 YFSETQ. After removal of 5 bases from V and 6 bases from J, the junction contained 11 bases not matched to a gene. This CDR3 spans 15 amino acids. The CDR3 region is CASSPSGRAMDTQYF. DNA of the CDR3: TGCGCCAGCAGTCCCTCCGGGAGGGCCATGGATACGCAGTATTTT.

This clonotype was counted many times. In nucleotides, the CDR3 is TGCTCACCAAACCAAGGAGAGACCCAGTACTTC. Encoded protein: CSPNQGETQYF. The genes are TRBV20-1 and TRBJ2-5; D remains unclear. Germline V gene lookup returns CDR1 DFQATT and CDR2 SNEGSKA (reference sequence). CDR3 size: 11 residues.

This clonotype was counted ten times or more. V gene TRBV5-4 combines with J gene TRBJ2-1; no clear D gene. V shed 1 base and J shed 7 bases, with 6 bases lying between them. There are 12 residues in the CDR3. CDR1 and CDR2 (germline): SGHNT, YYREEE (reference sequence). The CDR3 spells CASSLYSNEQFF. CDR3 nucleotide sequence: TGTGCCAGCAGCTTGTATTCGAATGAGCAGTTCTTC.

This clonotype qualifies as medium-sized. The chain carries TRBV5-6 and TRBJ2-2, with 9 bases identical to TRBD1. Germline CDR1 reads SGHDT; CDR2 reads YYEEEE. Trimming cost V 0 bases and J 5 bases; bases outside gene matches: 5. This CDR3 contains 16 residues. In DNA, the CDR3 is TGTGCCAGCAGCTTGGGGGGGACAGGGACGACCGGGGAGCTGTTTTTT. Protein product: CASSLGGTGTTGELFF.

This clonotype has at least ten counts. The rearrangement joins TRBV20-1 to TRBJ2-7; D is possibly TRBD2 (6 bases). CDR3 length: 14 amino acids. Germline CDR1 and CDR2: DFQATT and SNEGSKA (reference sequence). With 0 bases removed from V and 3 bases from J, the gap between germline ends came to 12 bases. The CDR3 nucleotides are TGCAGTGCTAGAGATCTTGGGCGGGGCTACGAGCAGTACTTC. This sequence encodes CSARDLGRGYEQYF.

This clonotype was recorded many times. This sequence joins TRBV24-1 and TRBJ2-3; D gene uncertain. Trimming took off 4 bases at V and 3 bases at J, with 7 bases between the two ends. From germline, CDR1 is KGHDR and CDR2 SFDVKD. The CDR3 loop spans 13 amino acids. For the CDR3, the DNA is TGTGCCACCAGTGACCCCTTTACAGATACGCAGTATTTT. Amino acids: CATSDPFTDTQYF.

This clonotype was found many times. The rearrangement joins TRBV3-1 to TRBJ2-1; either TRBD1 or TRBD2 may supply D (5 bases each). V lost 4 bases, J lost 8 bases, and 12 bases lay in between. The CDR3 contains 13 residues. Germline V gives CDR1 LGHDT, CDR2 YNNKEL (reference sequence). The CDR3 region is CASSPEGKDEQFF. In nucleotides, the CDR3 is TGTGCCAGCAGCCCCGAGGGGAAGGATGAGCAGTTCTTC.

This clonotype occurred many times. The J gene is TRBJ2-3, the V gene TRBV2; the match to TRBD2 covers 7 bases. CDR3 length: 15 residues. V shed 6 bases, J shed 4 bases, and the junction held 10 bases outside the gene matches. CDR1 SNHLY and CDR2 FYNNEI come from the germline V gene. The CDR3 DNA sequence: TGTGCCAGCAGGACTAGCCGCATGGAGGCAGATACGCAGTATTTT. The encoded protein is CASRTSRMEADTQYF.

By proportion, this clonotype is medium-sized (0.01 to 0.1%). The chain carries TRBV29-1 and TRBJ2-1; D is unclear. This CDR3 region has 14 residues. The V end was cut by 1 base, the J end by 0 bases, with 7 bases between. Germline CDR1 SQVTM, CDR2 ANQGSEA. The CDR3 region is CSVEGGNSYNEQFF. CDR3 sequence (DNA): TGCAGCGTTGAAGGCGGAAACTCCTACAATGAGCAGTTCTTC.

This clonotype has a count of ten or more. J is TRBJ2-7 and V is TRBV7-9; D assignment may be TRBD1 or TRBD2 (5 bases each). The CDR3 runs to 13 residues. CDR1 and CDR2 (germline): SEHNR, FQNEAQ (reference sequence). V was clipped by 4 bases and J by 7 bases, with 14 bases between them. The CDR3 coding sequence is TGTGCCAGCAGCTCCGTCGGGTGGGGGGAGCAGTACTTC. The encoded protein is CASSSVGWGEQYF.

By share, this clonotype ranks as medium-sized. The chain recombines TRBV12-3 or TRBV12-4 with TRBJ1-1; 7 nucleotides match TRBD1. The J segment lost 5 bases and the V segment lost 3 bases, leaving 6 bases of the junction unmatched. The CDR3 loop spans 14 amino acids. CDR3 nucleotide sequence: TGTGCCAGCAGTTTCACAGGGGTTTGGACTGAAGCTTTCTTT. Its translation: CASSFTGVWTEAFF.

This clonotype is labeled as medium-sized. V usage is TRBV4-2 and J usage is TRBJ2-7, with D perhaps TRBD1 or TRBD2 (7 bases each). Deletions cut 1 base from V and 1 base from J, with 20 bases between. The V gene's germline CDR1 is LGHNA and CDR2 YNFKEQ. The CDR3 spans 18 residues. The CDR3 loop reads CASSQGDSLAALSYEQYF. CDR3 nucleotide sequence: TGTGCCAGCAGCCAAGGGGACAGCCTAGCGGCTCTTTCCTACGAGCAGTACTTC.

This clonotype has a count of ten or more. This chain uses TRBV5-4 with TRBJ2-7; D tentatively reads TRBD1 or TRBD2 (6 bases each). Between the trimmed V and J ends, which lost 4 bases and 0 bases, there was a span of 17 bases. The CDR3 runs 16 residues. CDR1 is SGHNT, CDR2 YYREEE, per germline (reference sequence). CDR3 sequence reads: CASSTIGGQVSYEQYF. CDR3 nucleotides: TGTGCCAGCAGCACTATAGGGGGGCAGGTCTCCTACGAGCAGTACTTC.

Many counts were recorded for this clonotype. This sequence joins TRBV12-3 or TRBV12-4 and TRBJ1-5, with D unresolved. V was cut by 4 bases and J by 3 bases, with 16 bases left in between. The CDR3 consists of 16 residues. CDR3 region: CASSWVDGGLNQPQHF. The CDR3 DNA reads as TGTGCCAGCAGTTGGGTTGATGGAGGGCTCAATCAGCCCCAGCATTTT.

This clonotype was seen at least ten times. The V gene is TRBV3-1, the J gene TRBJ2-1, with TRBD2 identical over 8 bases. CDR1 and CDR2 from the germline V gene are LGHDT and YNNKEL (reference sequence). This CDR3 comprises 17 residues. The V and J ends lost 0 bases and 1 base, in that order; junction bases with no gene match: 5. The CDR3 coding sequence is TGTGCCAGCAGCCAAGATCTCGGCGGGAGGTCCTACAATGAGCAGTTCTTC. This sequence encodes CASSQDLGGRSYNEQFF.

This clonotype was recorded many times. V is TRBV30 and J is TRBJ1-1, with D maybe TRBD1 (5 bases). V gave up 8 bases and J gave up 1 base, with 17 bases separating them. Germline V CDR1 and CDR2: GTSNPN, SVGIG (reference sequence). CDR3 length equals 14 residues. CDR3 region: CAGSGDYRNTEAFF. The CDR3 DNA sequence: TGTGCCGGATCGGGGGATTATAGGAACACTGAAGCTTTCTTT.

The chain couples TRBV12-5 to TRBJ2-1; 11 bases line up with TRBD2. The CDR3 is 16 residues long. CDR1 is LGHNT and CDR2 is FRNRAP in the germline V gene. Trimming took 3 bases from V and 2 from J; bases not matched to a gene: 3. The CDR3 loop reads CASGFGTSGTYNEQFF. CDR3 DNA: TGTGCTAGTGGTTTCGGGACTAGCGGAACCTACAATGAGCAGTTCTTC.

With regard to this clonotype: This clone may be a read error of a much larger clone one base away. The J gene is TRBJ2-2, the V gene TRBV4-1; perhaps TRBD2 as D (6 bases). Germline lookup yields CDR1 MGHRA and CDR2 YSYEKL. The germline V and J ends were trimmed by 4 bases and 0 bases, with 15 bases remaining between them. The CDR3 runs to 17 residues. CDR3 amino acids: CASSRGLVAANTGELFF. The DNA for the CDR3 is TGCGCCAGCAGCCGGGGACTCGTGGCAGCGAACACCGGGGAGCTGTTTTTT.

This clonotype has a count of ten or more. The chain is built from TRBV4-3 and TRBJ2-2, with TRBD2 identical over 11 bases. With V trimmed by 0 bases and J by 7 bases, 4 bases remained unmatched. The CDR3 extends over 16 amino acids. Germline values: CDR1 LGHNA, CDR2 YSLEER. The chain's CDR3 is CASSQELAGEGGELFF. For the CDR3, the DNA is TGCGCCAGCAGCCAAGAACTAGCGGGAGAAGGCGGGGAGCTGTTTTTT.

A word on this clonotype: Sequence at one end of the junction differs from germline and may be a read error. The chain carries TRBV11-2 and TRBJ2-3; 12 bases are a match to TRBD2. CDR3 length: 18 amino acids. CDR1 is SGHAT, CDR2 FQNNGV, per germline. This CDR3 is CARSQLAGGQPGPDTQYF. The CDR3 DNA is TGTGCCCGCAGCCAACTAGCGGGAGGCCAACCTGGCCCAGATACGCAGTATTTT. Drawing the rest from reference TRBV11-2 and TRBJ2-3, the complete variable domain is EAGVAQSPRYKIIEKRQSVAFWCNPISGHATLYWYQQILGQGPKLLIQFQNNGVVDDSQLPKDRFSAERLKGVDSTLKIQPAKLEDSAVYLCARSQLAGGQPGPDTQYFGPGTRLTVL.

This clonotype was found many times. The chain joins TRBV13 to TRBJ2-7; 12 nucleotides line up with TRBD2. There are 15 residues in the CDR3. Germline trimming cut 2 bases from V and 5 bases from J; bases unmatched to any gene: 4. Germline assignment: CDR1 PRHDT and CDR2 FYEKMQ (reference sequence). The CDR3 DNA reads TGTGCCAGCAGCTTACTAGCGGGAGGGCGCGACGAGCAGTACTTC. Translation gives CASSLLAGGRDEQYF.

Ten or more counts support this clonotype. This chain uses TRBV19 with TRBJ2-5; D not certain. Germline V gives CDR1 LNHDA, CDR2 SQIVND (reference sequence). The CDR3 spans 15 residues. V gave up 4 bases and J gave up 0 bases, with 12 bases separating them. The CDR3 sequence: CASSTPTAYQETQYF. In DNA, the CDR3 is TGTGCCAGTAGTACCCCAACAGCGTACCAAGAGACCCAGTACTTC.

This clonotype counts as medium-sized. This chain connects TRBV12-3 or TRBV12-4 to TRBJ2-1; unclear D gene. The CDR3 runs 15 residues. V was cut by 5 bases and J by 6 bases, with 17 bases left in between. The CDR3 region has the DNA TGTGCCAGCAGTCCCCTCAGACTCCCAATCAATGAGCAGTTCTTC. Residues: CASSPLRLPINEQFF.

This clonotype was seen ten or more times. The rearrangement links TRBV12-5 to TRBJ2-7, with 10 nucleotides matching TRBD1. Trimming at V came to 7 bases and at J to 3 bases, leaving 12 bases not matched to a gene. The CDR3 has 16 amino acids. Germline values: CDR1 LGHNT, CDR2 FRNRAP. CDR3 bases: TGTGCTAGTGTTCAGCCGGGACAGGGGAAAATCTACGAGCAGTACTTC. It codes for CASVQPGQGKIYEQYF. Based on the CDR3 plus reference TRBV12-5 and TRBJ2-7, the full variable domain is DARVTQTPRHKVTEMGQEVTMRCQPILGHNTVFWYRQTMMQGLELLAYFRNRAPLDDSGMPKDRFSAEMPDATLATLKIQPSEPRDSAVYFCASVQPGQGKIYEQYFGPGTRLTVT.

The sample holds many counts of this clonotype. The chain is built from TRBV15 and TRBJ2-7; the D gene is possibly TRBD1 (5 bases). Germline CDR1 reads LNHNV; CDR2 reads YYDKDF (reference sequence). The V gene lost 3 bases and the J gene lost 2 bases, with 5 bases spanning the gap. This CDR3 comprises 12 residues. The CDR3 DNA reads TGTGCCACCAGCAGGGACACCTACGAGCAGTACTTC. It specifies CATSRDTYEQYF.